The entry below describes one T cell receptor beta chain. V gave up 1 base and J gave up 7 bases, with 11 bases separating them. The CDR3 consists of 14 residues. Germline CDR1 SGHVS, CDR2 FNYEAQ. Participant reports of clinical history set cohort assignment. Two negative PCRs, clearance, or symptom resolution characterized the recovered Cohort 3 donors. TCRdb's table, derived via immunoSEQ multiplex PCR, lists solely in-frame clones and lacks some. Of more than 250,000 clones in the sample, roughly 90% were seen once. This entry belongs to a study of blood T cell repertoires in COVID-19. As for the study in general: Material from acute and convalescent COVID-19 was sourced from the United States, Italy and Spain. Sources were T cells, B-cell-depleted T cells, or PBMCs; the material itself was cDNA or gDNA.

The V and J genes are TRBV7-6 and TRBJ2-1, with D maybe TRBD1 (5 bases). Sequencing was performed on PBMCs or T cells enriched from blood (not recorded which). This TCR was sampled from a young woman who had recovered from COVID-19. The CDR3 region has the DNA TGTGCCAGCAGCTTAGTTCAGGGAAAAAATGAGCAGTTCTTC. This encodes CASSLVQGKNEQFF.